This is a list of T cell receptor beta chains from one sample in a study of cytotoxic CD8 clonotypes in ibrutinib-treated CLL. TCRdb's table, derived via immunoSEQ multiplex PCR, lists solely in-frame clones and lacks some. This table holds about 160,000 clones, 70% to 85% found once. The sequenced sample was PBMCs, obtained after 24 months of ibrutinib treatment. These receptors all stem from a human donor with chronic lymphocytic leukemia. The CDR3 runs from the conserved cysteine through the conserved F or W. D genes are given only for firm matches. The size entry is marked missing in some rows and otherwise reads once, few, many or a size class.

j_call d_call cdr3_length v_call clone_size cdr3_nt cdr3_aa
TRBJ2-5 . 15 TRBV19 . TGTGCCAGTAGTGCCCTGGGGACTGTCCAAGAGACCCAGTACTTC CASSALGTVQETQYF
TRBJ1-1 . 13 TRBV7-8 once TGTGCCAGCAGCCTACAGGGACTAAGTGAAGCTTTCTTT CASSLQGLSEAFF
TRBJ2-3 . 14 TRBV9 . TGTGCCAGCAGCGCGAACTTAATCGGGGATACGCAGTATTTT CASSANLIGDTQYF
TRBJ1-2 TRBD1 17 TRBV5-1 . TGCGCCAGCAGCTTGGAGGGGACAGTTCCTTTTAACTATGGCTACACCTTC CASSLEGTVPFNYGYTF
TRBJ2-5 TRBD2 19 TRBV15 . TGTGCCACCAGCAGAGGTCGCCGAACTAGCGGGCAGGTTGGGGAGACCCAGTACTTC CATSRGRRTSGQVGETQYF
TRBJ2-2 . 14 TRBV2 . TGTGCCAGCAGTGACAGAACGAACACCGGGGAGCTGTTTTTT CASSDRTNTGELFF
TRBJ1-1 . 15 TRBV29-1 . TGCAGCGTTGGTAGTGGAAACAGCTTGAACACTGAAGCTTTCTTT CSVGSGNSLNTEAFF
TRBJ1-1 . 14 TRBV9 . TGTGCCAGCAGCGTAGTGGTGGATGCTACTGAAGCTTTCTTT CASSVVVDATEAFF
TRBJ1-5 . 15 TRBV6-5 . TGTGCCAGCAGTTCCCTCGGACACGGTGTTCAGCCCCAGCATTTT CASSSLGHGVQPQHF
TRBJ1-2 . 13 TRBV7-9 . TGTGCCAGCAGCCACGGAGCCCCTCGGGCCTACACCTTC CASSHGAPRAYTF
TRBJ2-3 TRBD2 14 TRBV7-3 . TGTGCCAGCAGCCTTAGCGGGGGAACAGATACGCAGTATTTT CASSLSGGTDTQYF
TRBJ2-3 TRBD1 15 TRBV15 . TGTGCCACCAGCAGGGGGCTACAGGGGTTTGATACGCAGTATTTT CATSRGLQGFDTQYF
TRBJ1-3 . 14 TRBV2 . TGTGCCAGCAGTCCCTGGACCCATGGAAACACCATATATTTT CASSPWTHGNTIYF
TRBJ2-7 . 16 TRBV27 . TGTGCCAGCAGTTTATCCCCCCCGGACGGATCTTACGAGCAGTACTTC CASSLSPPDGSYEQYF
TRBJ2-7 . 13 TRBV7-9 . TGTGCCAGCAGCTTAACTAGCATCGACGAGCAGTACTTC CASSLTSIDEQYF
TRBJ2-3 . 14 TRBV5-1 . TGCGCCAGCAGTTGGGCTGCTTTTCTAGATACGCAGTATTTT CASSWAAFLDTQYF
TRBJ1-3 . 15 TRBV9 . TGTGCCAGCAGCGTAGGAGGGTTCCCTGGAAACACCATATATTTT CASSVGGFPGNTIYF
TRBJ1-3 TRBD1 15 TRBV5-4 few TGTGCCAGCAGCTCGACAGGGTCCTCTGGAAACACCATATATTTT CASSSTGSSGNTIYF
TRBJ2-7 . 15 TRBV7-2 . TGTGCCAGCAGCTTAAATGCAGGATCCTCCTACGAGCAGTACTTC CASSLNAGSSYEQYF
TRBJ2-3 . 16 TRBV14 . TGTGCCAGCAGCCAAGATTGGGGGAGGAGCACAGATACGCAGTATTTT CASSQDWGRSTDTQYF
TRBJ1-3 TRBD1 15 TRBV19 . TGTGCCACTAAGACGGCGACAGGGACTGGAAACACCATATATTTT CATKTATGTGNTIYF
TRBJ1-4 . 16 TRBV4-3 . TGCGCCAGCAGCCAAGATAAGGGGACAACTAATGAAAAACTGTTTTTT CASSQDKGTTNEKLFF
TRBJ2-3 TRBD2 17 TRBV18 . TGTGCCAGCTCCGTACTCGGGGCTAGCGGCCTCACAGATACGCAGTATTTT CASSVLGASGLTDTQYF
TRBJ2-5 . 13 TRBV2 . TGTGCCAGCAGGGAGGCACCCCAGGAGACCCAGTACTTC CASREAPQETQYF
TRBJ2-5 . 15 TRBV7-7 . TGTGCTAGCAGCCCAAGGACAGACCATCGGGAGACCCAGTACTTC CASSPRTDHRETQYF
TRBJ1-2 TRBD1 13 TRBV28 . TGTGCCAGCAGCGAGACCGCAGGGGGTGGCTACACCTTC CASSETAGGGYTF
TRBJ2-3 . 17 TRBV5-1 . TGCGCCAGCGGCCAGAGCAGGGGAACGAGGGGGACAGATACGCAGTATTTT CASGQSRGTRGTDTQYF
TRBJ2-6 . 13 TRBV5-1 . TGCGCCAGCAGCTTGGGCGCTGCCAACGTCCTGACTTTC CASSLGAANVLTF
TRBJ2-3 . 17 TRBV7-9 . TGTGCCAGCAGCTTGGGGCAGACAGGGACTAGCACAGATACGCAGTATTTT CASSLGQTGTSTDTQYF
TRBJ1-1 . 14 TRBV19 once TGTGCCAGTAGTATTCTTAGCAGGAACACTGAAGCTTTCTTT CASSILSRNTEAFF
TRBJ1-2 TRBD1 13 TRBV7-3 . TGTGCCAGCAGCTTAGCCGGGACAGCTGGCTACACCTTC CASSLAGTAGYTF
TRBJ2-7 . 17 TRBV6-1 . TGTGCCAGCAGTGAATCCCGGGTCTCACAGAGCGTCAACGAGCAGTACTTC CASSESRVSQSVNEQYF
TRBJ2-7 . 14 TRBV7-9 . TGTGCCAGCAGCTTAAGTTACAACTCCTACGAGCAGTACTTC CASSLSYNSYEQYF
TRBJ2-2 . 16 TRBV11-1 once TGTGCCAGCAGCTCAGCCAGGGGCGGTGGCACCGGGGAGCTGTTTTTT CASSSARGGGTGELFF
TRBJ1-2 . 13 TRBV10-2 . TGCGCCAGCAGTGAGCCGCAGAACTATGGCTACACCTTC CASSEPQNYGYTF
TRBJ2-7 . 13 TRBV6-1 . TGTGCCAGCGGGGAAGTGGGATCCTACGAGCAGTACTTC CASGEVGSYEQYF
TRBJ1-2 . 10 TRBV7-9 . TGTGCCAGCAGCTTAGGAGACAAGATGTTC CASSLGDKMF
TRBJ2-5 . 15 TRBV5-1 . TGCGCCAGCAGCTTGGGGGACCAGATTAAAGAGACCCAGTACTTC CASSLGDQIKETQYF
TRBJ1-6 . 15 TRBV14 . TGTGCCAGCAGCCAAGATAGGGGGGCGTATTCACCCCTCCACTTT CASSQDRGAYSPLHF
TRBJ2-7 . 14 TRBV2 . TGTGCCAGCAGGATAGAACAGGGATACTACGAGCAGTACTTC CASRIEQGYYEQYF
TRBJ1-5 . 12 TRBV6-5 few TGTGCCAGCAGAGCGACAGACCAGCCCCAGCATTTT CASRATDQPQHF
TRBJ1-6 . 14 TRBV25-1 few TGTGCCAGCAGTGAATATAGGGGTTATTCACCCCTCCACTTT CASSEYRGYSPLHF
TRBJ2-1 TRBD1 15 TRBV7-2 few TGTGCCAGCAGCTTAGTTAGGGCAGGGGGCAATGAGCAGTTCTTC CASSLVRAGGNEQFF
TRBJ1-1 TRBD1 15 TRBV19 . TGTGCCAGTAGTACCGCCGGGACAGGGTATACTGAAGCTTTCTTT CASSTAGTGYTEAFF
TRBJ1-1 . 12 TRBV29-1 many TGCAGCGGAGGACAGATGAACACTGAAGCTTTCTTT CSGGQMNTEAFF
TRBJ2-1 . 14 TRBV7-8 few TGTGCCAGCAGCCGGGACAACTCCTACAATGAGCAGTTCTTC CASSRDNSYNEQFF
TRBJ2-1 . 12 TRBV7-9 once TGTGCCAGCAGCTCTGGGGGGAATGAGCAGTTCTTC CASSSGGNEQFF
TRBJ1-2 . 13 TRBV19 . TGTGCCAGTAGTACCCCATCGGGGAATGGCTACACCTTC CASSTPSGNGYTF
TRBJ1-5 TRBD1 14 TRBV28 . TGTGCCAGCAGTCTCACGGACAGGGGCCAGCCCCAGCATTTT CASSLTDRGQPQHF
TRBJ1-2 . 14 TRBV5-1 . TGCGCCAGCAGCTTGTTAGGGGACAACTATGGCTACACCTTC CASSLLGDNYGYTF
TRBJ2-3 . 13 TRBV6-5 . TGTGCCAGCAGTCGCGGACGAAGCGATACGCAGTATTTT CASSRGRSDTQYF
TRBJ2-1 TRBD2 15 TRBV5-1 . TGCGCCAGCAGCTTTATGTCTAGCGGGGGAGTTGAGCAGTTCTTC CASSFMSSGGVEQFF
TRBJ2-7 . 15 TRBV10-3 . TGTGCCATCAGTGAACCCCAAGTTGCTGTCTACGAGCAGTACTTC CAISEPQVAVYEQYF
TRBJ2-7 TRBD1 13 TRBV29-1 . TGCAGCGGCCGAGCAGGGGGTAGCTACGAGCAGTACTTC CSGRAGGSYEQYF
TRBJ2-1 . 14 TRBV7-9 . TGTGCCAGCAGCTTAGTGCAGGACAGCAATGAGCAGTTCTTC CASSLVQDSNEQFF
TRBJ2-5 TRBD2 16 TRBV18 . TGTGCCAGCTCACCCCTCCAACTAGCGGGACAAGAGACCCAGTACTTC CASSPLQLAGQETQYF
TRBJ2-1 TRBD2 14 TRBV5-1 . TGCGCCAGCAGGTTTAGCGGGGCTTACAATGAGCAGTTCTTC CASRFSGAYNEQFF
TRBJ2-1 . 16 TRBV5-1 . TGCGCCAGCAGCGTGCGCAGGTCGGGCTCCTACAATGAGCAGTTCTTC CASSVRRSGSYNEQFF
TRBJ2-5 TRBD2 16 TRBV5-8 . TGTGCCAGCCCAAACGTCCCGGGACTAGAATCAGAGACCCAGTACTTC CASPNVPGLESETQYF
TRBJ2-7 TRBD1 14 TRBV28 . TGTGCCAGCAGTTTCCCGGGACAGGGCTACGAGCAGTACTTC CASSFPGQGYEQYF